This T cell receptor (beta chain) is drawn from a study of OX40 agonist ivuxolimab in advanced cancers. About the investigation overall: Ivuxolimab was an agonistic, fully human IgG2 monoclonal antibody directed against OX40 (CD134), a costimulatory receptor. Partial responses were achieved by three dose-escalation patients, of whom one had hepatocellular carcinoma and two had cutaneous melanoma. The paper reports the monotherapy dose-escalation portion (N = 52 patients) of the phase I ivuxolimab trial. Peripheral TCRbeta sequencing aimed to test whether ivuxolimab altered TCR sequence diversity and caused clonal T-cell expansion. Intravenous ivuxolimab was administered to patients every 2 weeks at six dose levels: 0.01, 0.1, 0.3, 1.5, 3 and 10 mg/kg. The dose-escalation cohort was 82.7% male with a mean age of roughly 62 years, ranging from roughly 20 to 85. Of the roughly 53 patients in dose escalation, around 20 had hepatocellular carcinoma, approximately 15 had melanoma, 9 had renal cell carcinoma and 9 had head and neck cancer. Prior anti-PD-1, anti-PD-L1 or anti-CTLA-4 therapy was permitted, and checkpoint inhibitors had been received by 40% to 50% of dose-escalation patients.

For sequencing of the TCRbeta CDR3 region, genomic DNA was extracted from the sorted cells. TCRbeta CDR3 regions were sequenced using the immunoSEQ Assay. TCRdb retrieved this table from immuneACCESS and kept in-frame rearrangements only. Not all clones are present; in checked studies, unresolved V genes account for under half, and no reason is known for the remainder. The sample table holds about 81,000 clones, of which approximately 90% were seen once. The ten top clones hold roughly 0.44% of the sample. The trial excluded patients who had a history of autoimmune disease or who were on systemic immunosuppression. In every dose cohort, peripheral blood was drawn for TCR sequencing at baseline, cycle 4 day 1, and cycle 7 day 1. The samples were drawn from a first-in-human, open-label, multicenter phase I dose-escalation trial of ivuxolimab. The trial enrolled adults with locally advanced or metastatic head and neck squamous cell, hepatocellular, melanoma or renal cell carcinoma. Before TCR sequencing, CD4+ T cells and CD8+ T cells from peripheral blood were sorted into separate populations.

As for this clone: Its antigen remains undetermined. Per-base qualities were not stored, and no clone one base away is much larger.

Results the study describes overall, beyond this receptor: At doses from 0.1 to 3.0 mg/kg, clonal expansion was seen in both CD4+ and CD8+ blood T cells between baseline and week 6. After ivuxolimab, more expanded clones were found on average in CD8+ T cells than in CD4+ T cells. Antigen specificity was not determined for the clonally expanded peripheral T cells. Low levels of normalized T-cell clonal expansion were also seen in some patients who did not respond. In the 0.1-3.0 mg/kg groups, partial responders were among the patients with the lowest normalized peripheral clonal expansion, particularly in CD8+ T cells.

The material sequenced was CD4+ or CD8+ T cells sorted from blood, taken in a trial of the OX40 agonist ivuxolimab. The sequence was collected from an adult with an advanced solid tumor such as melanoma, head and neck, liver or kidney cancer.

At the DNA level, the sequence is TGTGCCAGCAGCTTTCGGACAGCCTCCTACGAGCAGTACTTC. This yields the protein CASSFRTASYEQYF. The sequence links TRBV7-2 to TRBJ2-7; the D gene is perhaps TRBD1, from 6 matching bases. The cysteine opens and the phenylalanine closes a CDR3 of 14 amino acids. Here the CDR3 DNA is all that survives: 42 bases in frame from base 1. V is reduced by 3 bases and J by 0 bases, leaving a spacing of 9 bases between them. Sequences SGHTA (CDR1) and FQGNSA (CDR2) are obtained from the germline V gene.